The rows below give T cell receptor beta chains drawn from one sample of a study of OX40 agonist ivuxolimab in advanced cancers. The repertoire was sequenced with immunoSEQ multiplex PCR; TCRdb's copy has only in-frame clones and lacks some. This table holds roughly 87,000 clones, 80% to 95% found once. The specimen comprised CD4+ or CD8+ T cells sorted from blood, sampled in a trial of the OX40 agonist ivuxolimab. All receptors come from an adult with an advanced solid tumor such as melanoma, head and neck, liver or kidney cancer. CDR3s include the opening cysteine and the closing phenylalanine or tryptophan. The D gene is left open where the match is weak.

d_call | v_call | cdr3_aa
- | TRBV7-9 | CASSFPASAFPRETQYF
- | TRBV6-5 | CASSYGTSYEQYF
- | TRBV5-1 | CASSLEDSIYGYTF
- | TRBV7-9 | CASIDGAGETQYF
TRBD1 | TRBV7-9 | CASSPPFRQGTYEQYF
- | TRBV6-6 | CASSPGHLYEQYF
TRBD2 | TRBV12-5 | CASGWGGSYEQYF
- | TRBV25-1 | CASIGRDSYEQYF
- | TRBV4-1 | CASSQEARGYEQYF
TRBD1 | TRBV4-3 | CASSQEVHRDRVYEQYF
- | TRBV4-3 | CASSPGPLGGTEAFF
TRBD1 | TRBV27 | CASRRDTGVTEAFF
TRBD1 | TRBV27 | CASSPGTGGYEQYF
- | TRBV7-8 | CASSLLGQAHGSPLHF
TRBD2 | TRBV2 | CASSEIPAGDIF
- | TRBV18 | CASSPAAGSRGNTIYF
- | TRBV11-2 | CASNVGVLSEQFF
- | TRBV10-2 | CASSALGRLQETQYF
- | TRBV7-6 | CATRRGDTEAFF
- | TRBV7-3 | CASSVNTGELFF
TRBD2 | TRBV7-7 | CASSLVAGGLDEQFF
- | TRBV18 | CASSPDGTAGETQYF
- | TRBV11-3 | CASSTGPPDTQYF
TRBD2 | TRBV27 | CASSLSGGARNEQFF
- | TRBV2 | CASSGDGSYEQYF
- | TRBV27 | CASSLSDQLEPYF
- | TRBV5-1 | CASSEDTPWDEQYF
TRBD1 | TRBV4-2 | CASSQEAGGVQPQHF
- | TRBV6-5 | CASSYLYEQYF